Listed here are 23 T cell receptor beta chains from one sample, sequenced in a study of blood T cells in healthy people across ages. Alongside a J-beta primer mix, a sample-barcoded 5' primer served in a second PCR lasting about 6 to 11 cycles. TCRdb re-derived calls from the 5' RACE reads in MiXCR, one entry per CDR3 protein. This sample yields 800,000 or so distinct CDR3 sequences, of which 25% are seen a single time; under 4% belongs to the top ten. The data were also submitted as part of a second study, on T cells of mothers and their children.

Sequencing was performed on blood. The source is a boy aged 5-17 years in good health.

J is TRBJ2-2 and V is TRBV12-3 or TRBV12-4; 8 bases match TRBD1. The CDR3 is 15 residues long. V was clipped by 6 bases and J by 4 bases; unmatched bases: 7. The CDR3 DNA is TGTGCCAGCAGACCCAGGGGGCACGGCACCGGGGAGCTGTTTTTT. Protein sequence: CASRPRGHGTGELFF.

CDR3 coding DNA: TGTGCCTGGAGTCCACTCGGGGGTTCTTTCGCTGAAGCTTTCTTT. This encodes CAWSPLGGSFAEAFF. This chain joins TRBV30 and TRBJ1-1; D might be TRBD1 (5 bases). The V gene lost 2 bases and the J gene lost 6 bases, with 19 bases spanning the gap. The V gene's germline CDR1 is GTSNPN and CDR2 SVGIG (reference sequence). The CDR3 has 15 residues.

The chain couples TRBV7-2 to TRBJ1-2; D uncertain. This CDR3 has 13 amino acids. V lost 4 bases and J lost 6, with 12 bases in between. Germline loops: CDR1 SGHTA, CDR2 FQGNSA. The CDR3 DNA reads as TGTGCCAGCAGCTCCAGTAGGGAACATGGCTACACCTTC. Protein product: CASSSSREHGYTF.

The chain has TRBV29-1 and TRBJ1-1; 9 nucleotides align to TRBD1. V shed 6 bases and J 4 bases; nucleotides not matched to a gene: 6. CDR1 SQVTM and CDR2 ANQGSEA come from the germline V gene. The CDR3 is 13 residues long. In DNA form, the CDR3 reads TGCAGCGTAGAGACAGGGGGTGCCACTGAAGCTTTCTTT. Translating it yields CSVETGGATEAFF.

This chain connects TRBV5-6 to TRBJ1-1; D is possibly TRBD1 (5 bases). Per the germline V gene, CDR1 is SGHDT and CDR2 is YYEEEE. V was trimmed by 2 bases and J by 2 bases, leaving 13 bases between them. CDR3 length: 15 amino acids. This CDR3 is CASSFGPRGNTEAFF. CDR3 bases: TGTGCCAGCAGCTTTGGCCCGAGGGGTAACACTGAAGCTTTCTTT.

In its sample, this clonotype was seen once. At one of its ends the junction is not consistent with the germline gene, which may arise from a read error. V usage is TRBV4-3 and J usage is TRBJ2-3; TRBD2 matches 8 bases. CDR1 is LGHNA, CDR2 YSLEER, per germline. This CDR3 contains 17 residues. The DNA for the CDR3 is TGCGCCAGCAGCCGAGACTGGGTAGCGGGGAACACAGAAACGCAGTATTTT. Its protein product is CASSRDWVAGNTETQYF.

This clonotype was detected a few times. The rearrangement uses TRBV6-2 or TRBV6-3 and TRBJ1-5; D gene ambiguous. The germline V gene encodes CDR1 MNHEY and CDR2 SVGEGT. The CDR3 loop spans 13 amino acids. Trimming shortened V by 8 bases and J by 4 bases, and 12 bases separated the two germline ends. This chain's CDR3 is CASASWGNQPQHF. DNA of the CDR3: TGTGCCAGCGCGTCGTGGGGAAATCAGCCCCAGCATTTT.

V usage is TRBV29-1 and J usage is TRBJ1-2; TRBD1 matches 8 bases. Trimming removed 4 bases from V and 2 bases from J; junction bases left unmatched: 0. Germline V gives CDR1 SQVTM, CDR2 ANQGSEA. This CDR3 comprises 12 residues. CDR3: CSVGDRNYGYTF. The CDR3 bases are TGCAGCGTTGGGGACAGGAACTATGGCTACACCTTC.

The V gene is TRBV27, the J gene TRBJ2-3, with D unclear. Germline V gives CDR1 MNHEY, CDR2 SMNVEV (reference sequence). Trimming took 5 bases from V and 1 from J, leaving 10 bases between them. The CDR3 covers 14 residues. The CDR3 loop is CASSPNHRTDTQYF. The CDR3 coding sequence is TGTGCCAGCAGTCCAAACCACCGCACAGATACGCAGTATTTT.

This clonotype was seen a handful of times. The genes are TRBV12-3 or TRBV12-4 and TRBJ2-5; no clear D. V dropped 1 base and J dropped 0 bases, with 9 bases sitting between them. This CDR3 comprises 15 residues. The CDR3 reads CASSLVRAYQETQYF. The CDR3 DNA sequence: TGTGCCAGCAGTTTAGTTCGGGCATACCAAGAGACCCAGTACTTC.

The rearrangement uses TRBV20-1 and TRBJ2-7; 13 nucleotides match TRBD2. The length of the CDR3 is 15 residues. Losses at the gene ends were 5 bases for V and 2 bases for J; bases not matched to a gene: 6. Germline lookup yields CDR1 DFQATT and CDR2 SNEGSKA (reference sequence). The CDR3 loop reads CSAGLAGVFAYEQYF. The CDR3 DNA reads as TGCAGTGCTGGACTAGCGGGAGTGTTCGCCTACGAGCAGTACTTC.

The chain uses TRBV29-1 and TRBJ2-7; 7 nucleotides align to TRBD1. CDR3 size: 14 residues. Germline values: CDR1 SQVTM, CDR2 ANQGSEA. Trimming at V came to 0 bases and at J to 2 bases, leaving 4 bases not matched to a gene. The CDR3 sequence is CSVEDRQGAYEQYF. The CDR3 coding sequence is TGCAGCGTTGAAGATCGCCAGGGGGCCTACGAGCAGTACTTC.

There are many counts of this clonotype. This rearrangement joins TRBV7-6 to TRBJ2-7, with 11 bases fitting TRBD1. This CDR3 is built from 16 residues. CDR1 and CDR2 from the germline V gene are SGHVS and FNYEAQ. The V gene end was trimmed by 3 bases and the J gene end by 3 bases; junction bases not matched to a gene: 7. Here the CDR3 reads CASSLSLGTGGYEQYF. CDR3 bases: TGTGCCAGCAGCTTGTCCCTCGGGACAGGGGGCTACGAGCAGTACTTC.

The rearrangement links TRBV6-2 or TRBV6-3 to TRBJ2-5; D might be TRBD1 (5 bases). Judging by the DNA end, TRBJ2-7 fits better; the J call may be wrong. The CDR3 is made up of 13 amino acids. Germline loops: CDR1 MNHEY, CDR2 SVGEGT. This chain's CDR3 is CASSTTESYEQYF. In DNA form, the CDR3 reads TGTGCCAGCAGCACGACAGAGTCCTACGAGCAGTACTTC.

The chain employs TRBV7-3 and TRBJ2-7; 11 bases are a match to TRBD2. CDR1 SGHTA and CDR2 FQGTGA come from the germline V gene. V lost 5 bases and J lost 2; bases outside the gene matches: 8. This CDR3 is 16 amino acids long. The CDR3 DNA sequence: TGTGCCAGCAGCGATGCGACTAGCGGGGTTACCTACGAGCAGTACTTC. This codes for CASSDATSGVTYEQYF.

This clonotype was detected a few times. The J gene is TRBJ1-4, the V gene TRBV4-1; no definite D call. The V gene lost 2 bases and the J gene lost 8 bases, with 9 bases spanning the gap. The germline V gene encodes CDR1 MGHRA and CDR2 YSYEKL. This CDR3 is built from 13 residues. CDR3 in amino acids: CASSQTHEEKLFF. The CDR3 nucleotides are TGCGCCAGCAGCCAAACGCACGAGGAAAAACTGTTTTTT.

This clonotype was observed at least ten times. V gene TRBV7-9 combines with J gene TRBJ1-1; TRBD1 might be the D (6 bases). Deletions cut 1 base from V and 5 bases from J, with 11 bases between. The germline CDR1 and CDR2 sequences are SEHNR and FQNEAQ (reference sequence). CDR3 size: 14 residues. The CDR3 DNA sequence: TGTGCCAGCAGCTTAGGCGGGGGGCTGACTGAAGCTTTCTTT. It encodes CASSLGGGLTEAFF.

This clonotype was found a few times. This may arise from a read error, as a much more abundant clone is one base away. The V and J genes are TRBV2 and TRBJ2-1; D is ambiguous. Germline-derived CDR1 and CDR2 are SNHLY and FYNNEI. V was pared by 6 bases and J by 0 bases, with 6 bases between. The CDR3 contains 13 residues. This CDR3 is CASSRSSYNEQFF. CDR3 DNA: TGTGCCAGCAGCCGGAGCTCCTACAATGAGCAGTTCTTC.

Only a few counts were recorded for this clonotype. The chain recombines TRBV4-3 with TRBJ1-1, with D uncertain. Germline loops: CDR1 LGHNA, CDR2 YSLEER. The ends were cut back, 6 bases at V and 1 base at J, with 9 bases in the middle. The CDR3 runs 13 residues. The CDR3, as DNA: TGCGCCAGCAGTAAAGGGAGGAACACTGAAGCTTTCTTT. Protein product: CASSKGRNTEAFF.

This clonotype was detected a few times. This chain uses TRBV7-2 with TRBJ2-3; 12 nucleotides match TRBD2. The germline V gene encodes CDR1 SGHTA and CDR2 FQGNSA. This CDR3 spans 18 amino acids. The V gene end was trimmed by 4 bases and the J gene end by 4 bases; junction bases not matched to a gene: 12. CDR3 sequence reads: CASSYRASGGVYPDTQYF. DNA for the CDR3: TGTGCCAGCAGCTACCGGGCTAGCGGGGGGGTATACCCAGATACGCAGTATTTT.

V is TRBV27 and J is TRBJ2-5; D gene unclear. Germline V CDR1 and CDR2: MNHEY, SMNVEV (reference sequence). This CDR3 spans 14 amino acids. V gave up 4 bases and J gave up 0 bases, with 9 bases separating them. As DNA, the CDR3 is TGTGCCAGCAGTTCTCAAGGGTACCAAGAGACCCAGTACTTC. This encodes CASSSQGYQETQYF.

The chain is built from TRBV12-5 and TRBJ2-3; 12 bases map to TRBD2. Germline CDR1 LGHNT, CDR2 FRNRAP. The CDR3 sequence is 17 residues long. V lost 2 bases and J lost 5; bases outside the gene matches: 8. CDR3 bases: TGTGCTAGTGGTTTGTCCACTAGCGGGAGGACAAGAGATACGCAGTATTTT. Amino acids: CASGLSTSGRTRDTQYF.

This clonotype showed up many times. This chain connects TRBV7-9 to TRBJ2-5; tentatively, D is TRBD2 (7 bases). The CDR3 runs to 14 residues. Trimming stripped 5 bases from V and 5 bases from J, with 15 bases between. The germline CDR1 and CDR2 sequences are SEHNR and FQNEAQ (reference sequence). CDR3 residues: CASSTSGGGETQYF. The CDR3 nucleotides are TGTGCCAGCAGCACTTCGGGGGGCGGGGAGACCCAGTACTTC. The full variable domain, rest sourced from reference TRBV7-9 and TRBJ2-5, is DTGVSQNPRHKITKRGQNVTFRCDPISEHNRLYWYRQTLGQGPEFLTYFQNEAQLEKSRLLSDRFSAERPKGSFSTLEIQRTEQGDSAMYLCASSTSGGGETQYFGPGTRLLVL.